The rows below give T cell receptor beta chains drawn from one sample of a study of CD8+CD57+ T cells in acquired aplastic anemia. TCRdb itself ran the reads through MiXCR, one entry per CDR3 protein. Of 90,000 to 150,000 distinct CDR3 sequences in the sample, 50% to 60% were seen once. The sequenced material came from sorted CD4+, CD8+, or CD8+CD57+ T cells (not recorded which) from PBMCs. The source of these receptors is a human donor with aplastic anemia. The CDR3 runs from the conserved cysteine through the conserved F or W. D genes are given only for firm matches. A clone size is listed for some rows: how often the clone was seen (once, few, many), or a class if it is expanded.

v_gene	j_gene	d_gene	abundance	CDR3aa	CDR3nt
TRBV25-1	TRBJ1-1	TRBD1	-	CASSTGTVVAEAFF	TGTGCCAGCAGTACCGGGACAGTAGTTGCTGAAGCTTTCTTT
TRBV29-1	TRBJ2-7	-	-	CSVGGGTYEQYF	TGCAGCGTTGGGGGCGGGACCTACGAGCAGTACTTC
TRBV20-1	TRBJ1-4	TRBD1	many	CSAARQGEYFNEKLFF	TGCAGTGCGGCCCGGCAGGGGGAGTACTTTAATGAAAAACTGTTTTTT
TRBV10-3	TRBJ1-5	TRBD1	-	CASRALTGVQPQHF	TGTGCCAGCAGAGCTCTCACAGGGGTACAGCCCCAGCATTTT
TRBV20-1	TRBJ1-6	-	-	CSASSDNSPLHF	TGCAGTGCTAGTTCCGATAATTCACCCCTCCACTTT
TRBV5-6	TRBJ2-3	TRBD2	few	CASSLEMAGGPTDTQYF	TGTGCCAGCAGCTTGGAAATGGCGGGGGGGCCAACAGATACGCAGTATTTT
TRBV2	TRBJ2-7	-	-	CASSRRRDSYEQYF	TGTGCCAGCAGCCGACGTCGAGACTCCTACGAGCAGTACTTC
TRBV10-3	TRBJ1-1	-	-	CAINVGDRPNTEAFF	TGTGCCATCAACGTAGGAGACAGGCCTAACACTGAAGCTTTCTTT
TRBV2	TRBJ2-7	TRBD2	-	CASSEGLADIYEQYF	TGTGCCAGCAGTGAGGGACTAGCGGACATCTACGAGCAGTACTTC
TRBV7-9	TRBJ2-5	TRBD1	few	CASRHSGTGIRETQYF	TGTGCCAGCAGGCATTCCGGGACAGGGATACGGGAGACCCAGTACTTC
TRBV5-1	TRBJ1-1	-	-	CAGSSGRQAPINLDTEAFF	TGCGCCGGCAGCTCCGGGCGACAGGCCCCGATAAACCTGGACACTGAAGCTTTCTTT
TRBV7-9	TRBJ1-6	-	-	CASSPLPLHF	TGTGCCAGCAGCCCTCTACCCCTCCACTTT
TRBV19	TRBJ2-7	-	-	CASRRDGSYEQYF	TGTGCCAGTAGAAGGGACGGCTCCTACGAGCAGTACTTC
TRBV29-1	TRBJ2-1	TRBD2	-	CSFSGVGNNEQFF	TGCAGCTTTAGCGGGGTCGGAAACAATGAGCAGTTCTTC
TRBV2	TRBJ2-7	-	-	CASSGLQSSYEQYF	TGTGCCAGCAGTGGTCTACAGAGCTCCTACGAGCAGTACTTC
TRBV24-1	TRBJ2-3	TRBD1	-	CATSDETGTGGHKSTDTQYF	TGTGCCACCAGTGACGAAACCGGGACAGGGGGCCACAAAAGCACAGATACGCAGTATTTT
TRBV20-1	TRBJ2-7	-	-	CSVRIDYEQYF	TGCAGTGTTAGGATAGACTACGAGCAGTACTTC
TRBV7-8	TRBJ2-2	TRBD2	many	CASTVVTSGRTGELFF	TGTGCCAGCACCGTAGTGACTAGCGGGAGGACTGGGGAGCTGTTTTTT
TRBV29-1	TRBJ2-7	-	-	CSVGARGSYEQYF	TGCAGCGTTGGCGCCAGGGGCTCCTACGAGCAGTACTTC
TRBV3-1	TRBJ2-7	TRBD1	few	CASTPLDRVPEQYF	TGTGCCAGCACCCCCTTGGACAGGGTCCCCGAGCAGTACTTC
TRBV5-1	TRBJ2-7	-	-	CASSPDGPSYEQYF	TGCGCCAGCAGCCCGGACGGACCTTCCTACGAGCAGTACTTC
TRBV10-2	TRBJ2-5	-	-	CASSDSLEQYF	TGCGCCAGCAGTGACTCCTTGGAGCAGTACTTC
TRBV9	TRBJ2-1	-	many	CASSVGTLYNEQFF	TGTGCCAGCAGCGTAGGGACACTATACAATGAGCAGTTCTTC
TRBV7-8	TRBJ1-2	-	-	CASSLISNYGYTF	TGTGCCAGCAGCCTGATTTCTAACTATGGCTACACCTTC
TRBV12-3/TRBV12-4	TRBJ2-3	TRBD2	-	CASSLTGGEADTQYF	TGTGCCAGCAGTTTAACGGGGGGGGAGGCAGATACGCAGTATTTT
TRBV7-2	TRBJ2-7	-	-	CASSAGLELLYF	TGTGCCAGCAGCGCTGGCCTTGAGTTGCTGTACTTC
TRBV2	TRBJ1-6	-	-	CASSEKGLVYSPLHF	TGTGCCAGCAGTGAAAAAGGGCTGGTGTATTCACCCCTCCACTTT
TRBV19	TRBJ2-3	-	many	CASSNRGSDTQYF	TGTGCCAGTAGTAATCGGGGTAGCGATACGCAGTATTTT
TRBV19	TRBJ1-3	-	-	CASSVPGSLGNTIYF	TGTGCCAGTAGTGTTCCAGGGTCGTTGGGAAACACCATATATTTT
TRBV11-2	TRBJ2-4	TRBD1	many	CASSTHDRGLLAKNIQYF	TGTGCCAGCAGCACCCACGACAGGGGCCTCTTAGCCAAAAACATTCAGTACTTC
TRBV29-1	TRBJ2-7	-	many	CSVEQGYEQYF	TGCAGCGTTGAACAGGGCTACGAGCAGTACTTC
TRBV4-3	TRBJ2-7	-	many	CASSPGVSYEQYF	TGCGCCAGCAGCCCCGGGGTCTCCTACGAGCAGTACTTC
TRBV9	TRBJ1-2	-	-	CASSSGLGDGYTF	TGTGCCAGCAGCTCCGGCTTGGGGGATGGCTACACCTTC
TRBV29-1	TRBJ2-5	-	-	CSVAWRTTQETQYF	TGCAGCGTTGCGTGGAGGACTACACAAGAGACCCAGTACTTC
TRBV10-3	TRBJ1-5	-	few	CAISRDNQPQHF	TGTGCCATCAGTAGGGACAATCAGCCCCAGCATTTT
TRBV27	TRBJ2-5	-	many	CASSSGFQETQYF	TGTGCCAGCAGTTCAGGGTTCCAAGAGACCCAGTACTTC
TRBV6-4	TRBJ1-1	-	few	CASSDRVGTEAFF	TGTGCCAGCAGTGACAGGGTGGGCACTGAAGCTTTCTTT
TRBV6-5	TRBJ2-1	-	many	CASSYGQREGESNEQFF	TGTGCCAGCAGTTATGGGCAGAGGGAAGGTGAGAGCAATGAGCAGTTCTTC
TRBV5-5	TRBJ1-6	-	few	CASRDPAQINRALHF	TGTGCCAGCAGGGACCCGGCCCAGATAAATAGGGCCCTCCACTTT
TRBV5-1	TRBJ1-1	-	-	CASSLAAQTEAFF	TGCGCCAGCAGCTTGGCCGCGCAGACTGAAGCTTTCTTT
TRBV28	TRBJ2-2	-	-	CASSFSTLDTGELFF	TGTGCCAGCAGTTTTAGCACCCTTGACACCGGGGAGCTGTTTTTT
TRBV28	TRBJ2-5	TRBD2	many	CASSPRRLAGGRGTQYF	TGTGCCAGCAGTCCCAGGCGATTAGCGGGAGGCCGGGGGACCCAGTACTTC
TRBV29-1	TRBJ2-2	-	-	CSVDRQDTGELFF	TGCAGCGTTGACCGGCAGGACACCGGGGAGCTGTTTTTT
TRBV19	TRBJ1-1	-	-	CASSIDRMNTEAFF	TGTGCCAGTAGTATAGACAGAATGAACACTGAAGCTTTCTTT
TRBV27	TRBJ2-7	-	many	CASSLSISPYEQYF	TGTGCCAGCAGTTTATCGATCAGCCCCTACGAGCAGTACTTC
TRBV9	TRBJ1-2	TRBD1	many	CASSPRQGDGYTF	TGTGCCAGCAGCCCAAGACAGGGGGATGGCTACACCTTC
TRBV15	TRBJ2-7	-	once	CATSRGVGRSPDEQYF	TGTGCCACCAGCAGGGGTGTGGGACGCTCTCCGGACGAGCAGTACTTC
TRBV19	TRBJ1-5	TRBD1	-	CASSRDSPVGPQHF	TGTGCCAGTAGCCGGGACAGTCCGGTCGGGCCCCAGCATTTT
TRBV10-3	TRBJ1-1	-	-	CAISEGGTEAFF	TGTGCCATCAGTGAGGGGGGCACTGAAGCTTTCTTT
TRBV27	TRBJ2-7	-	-	CASSPQGIGSYEQYF	TGTGCCAGCAGTCCCCAAGGGATCGGGTCCTACGAGCAGTACTTC
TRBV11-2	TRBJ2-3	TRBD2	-	CASSFGRGFTDTQCF	TGTGCCAGCAGCTTCGGGCGGGGGTTCACAGATACGCAGTGTTTT
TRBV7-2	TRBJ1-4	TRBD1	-	CASSPDRGPNEKLFF	TGTGCCAGCAGCCCCGACAGGGGGCCTAATGAAAAACTGTTTTTT
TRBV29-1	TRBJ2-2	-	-	CSVAWTTNTGELFF	TGCAGCGTTGCGTGGACTACTAACACCGGGGAGCTGTTTTTT
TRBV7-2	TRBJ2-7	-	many	CASSQAGRGVDEQYF	TGTGCCAGCAGCCAGGCGGGACGTGGGGTAGACGAGCAGTACTTC
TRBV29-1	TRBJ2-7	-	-	CSGSTKAYEQYF	TGCAGCGGTAGCACCAAGGCCTACGAGCAGTACTTC
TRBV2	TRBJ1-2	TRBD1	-	CASSAQGAYGYTF	TGTGCCAGCAGTGCCCAGGGGGCCTATGGCTACACCTTC